This T cell receptor (beta chain) stems from a study of shared clonotypes between healthy human individuals. Across the study: The cohort comprised a couple of women and a few men. Their ages spanned 18 to 49 years. CD4 naive and CD4 memory each took three plates per donor, while CD8 naive took two and CD8 memory one.

Germline V gene data show CDR1 as SGHRS and CDR2 as YFSETQ. This CDR3 has 13 residues. With V trimmed by 4 bases and J by 9 bases, 6 bases remained unmatched. Deep was the level at which the assay was run. In the sorted-subset replicate PCRs, 150 to 200 ng DNA, 25,000 to 30,000 T cell genomes, was used. Profiled with immunoSEQ multiplex PCR; TCRdb holds only in-frame clones, not every one. The sample holds roughly 1 million clones, approximately 80% seen once. The chain employs TRBV5-1 and TRBJ2-7, with 11 positions matching TRBD2. Sequenced: memory CD4+ T cells from PBMCs. Subset noted: CD45RA-negative fraction. The source of this sequence is a young man in good health. Some clones in this sample may be carry-over from other donors' samples. This CDR3 is CASSALAGEGQYF. In DNA form, the CDR3 reads TGCGCCAGCAGCGCACTAGCGGGAGAAGGGCAGTACTTC.